The clone carrying this T cell receptor (beta chain) occurred a few times. Antigen: not known. These data belong to a study of cytomegalovirus exposure and HLA in healthy donors. Germline CDR1 SGHVS, CDR2 FQNEAQ. V lost 4 bases and J lost 0, with 11 bases in between. This CDR3 contains 15 residues. The PCR made use of 60 Vbeta and 13 Jbeta primers. TCRdb keeps only in-frame clones here, not all; method: immunoSEQ multiplex PCR. Of around 130,000 clones detected, 66% appear once; the ten largest clones hold approximately 6.5%. General study points: Segments of the TCR beta V type were, in most cases, productive about 90% or about 30% of the time in an earlier analysis. TCR beta sequences reportedly predicted most subjects' HLA-A and HLA-B alleles accurately.

V usage is TRBV7-8 and J usage is TRBJ2-3, with D perhaps TRBD2 (5 bases). The sequenced sample consisted of PBMCs. The origin of this receptor is an older woman in good health and CMV-seronegative. The CDR3 is CASSSAVTSTDTQYF. The CDR3 bases are TGTGCCAGCAGCTCAGCGGTCACTAGCACAGATACGCAGTATTTT.